A selection of T cell receptor beta chains follows, all from one sample in a study of T cells in Graves' hyperthyroidism and ophthalmopathy. TCRdb called the multiplex PCR reads again in MiXCR, with one record for every CDR3 protein. The profile shows 730,000 or so distinct CDR3 sequences, about 19% of them singletons. The sequencing sample was made of blood. Receptors were obtained from a woman between 45 and 60 years old with Graves' hyperthyroidism that later progressed to Graves' ophthalmopathy. Both conserved end residues are part of each CDR3. The D gene is left open where the match is weak. The listing skips clone size in some rows; elsewhere it reads once, few, many or a size class.

>many|-|TRBJ2-5|TRBV7-2
TGTGCCACAAGAAAACGGGGGGCCAGAGAGACCCAGTACTTC
CATRKRGARETQYF
>-|-|TRBJ2-3|TRBV9
TGTGCCAGCAGCGCTTTTGGGGCCATGGATACGCAGTATTTT
CASSAFGAMDTQYF
>few|-|TRBJ2-3|TRBV6-1
TGTGCCAGCAGTCCTTACGCCCTCACAGATACGCAGTATTTT
CASSPYALTDTQYF
>many|-|TRBJ1-1|TRBV11-2
TGTGCCAGCAGCCAAGAATGGGGGAACACTGAAGCTTTCTTT
CASSQEWGNTEAFF
>few|-|TRBJ1-5|TRBV12-3/TRBV12-4
TGTGCCAGCAGATTGGACAAGTCAAAGCCCCAGCATTTT
CASRLDKSKPQHF
>few|-|TRBJ2-2|TRBV15
TGTGCCACCAGCGTAGGGAAGAACACCGGGGAGCTGTTTTTT
CATSVGKNTGELFF
>-|TRBD1|TRBJ1-4|TRBV5-1
TGCGCCAGCAGCATCTCAGGACAGGGCCATAATGAAAAACTGTTTTTT
CASSISGQGHNEKLFF
>few|-|TRBJ2-5|TRBV10-1
TGCGCCAGCAGTAGACAGGAGGGAGAGACCCAGTACTTC
CASSRQEGETQYF
>-|-|TRBJ2-7|TRBV20-1
TGCAGTGCTAATCGGGCTTACAGGACGACCTACGAGCAGTACTTC
CSANRAYRTTYEQYF
>many|TRBD2|TRBJ2-1|TRBV20-1
TGCAGTGCTCCCGATAGCGGGGGGTCAAATGAGCAGTTCTTC
CSAPDSGGSNEQFF
>-|-|TRBJ1-3|TRBV6-1
TGTGCCAGCAGGGCGGACGGACTTTTCTCTGGAAACACCATATATTTT
CASRADGLFSGNTIYF